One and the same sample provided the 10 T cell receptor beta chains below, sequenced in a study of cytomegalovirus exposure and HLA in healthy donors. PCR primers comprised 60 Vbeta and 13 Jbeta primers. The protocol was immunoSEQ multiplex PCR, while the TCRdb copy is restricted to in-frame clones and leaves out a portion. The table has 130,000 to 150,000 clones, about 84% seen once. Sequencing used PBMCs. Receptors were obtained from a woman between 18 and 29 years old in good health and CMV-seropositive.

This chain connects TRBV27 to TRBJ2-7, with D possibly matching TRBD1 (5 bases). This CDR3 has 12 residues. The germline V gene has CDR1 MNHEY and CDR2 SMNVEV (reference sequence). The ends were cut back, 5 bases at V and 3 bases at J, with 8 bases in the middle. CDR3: CASSSQGYEQYF. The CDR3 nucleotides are TGTGCCAGCAGTAGCCAGGGCTACGAGCAGTACTTC.

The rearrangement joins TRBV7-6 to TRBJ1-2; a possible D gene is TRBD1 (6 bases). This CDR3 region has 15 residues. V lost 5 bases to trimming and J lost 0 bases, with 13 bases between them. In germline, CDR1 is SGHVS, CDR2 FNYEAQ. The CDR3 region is CASSPGQRANYGYTF. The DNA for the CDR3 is TGTGCCAGCAGCCCCGGACAGAGAGCTAACTATGGCTACACCTTC.

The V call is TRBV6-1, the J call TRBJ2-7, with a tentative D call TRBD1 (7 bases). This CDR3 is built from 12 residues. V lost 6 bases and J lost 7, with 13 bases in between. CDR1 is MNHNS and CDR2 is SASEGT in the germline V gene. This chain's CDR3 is CASSRPGGEQYF. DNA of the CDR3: TGTGCCAGCAGCCGCCCAGGGGGGGAGCAGTACTTC.

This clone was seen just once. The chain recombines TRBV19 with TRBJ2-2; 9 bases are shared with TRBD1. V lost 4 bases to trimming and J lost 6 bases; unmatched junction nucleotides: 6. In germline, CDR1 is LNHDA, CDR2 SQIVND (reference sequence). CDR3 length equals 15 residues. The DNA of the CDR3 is TGTGCCAGTAGTAGAGGACAGGGGCGCGCCGGGGAGCTGTTTTTT. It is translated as CASSRGQGRAGELFF.

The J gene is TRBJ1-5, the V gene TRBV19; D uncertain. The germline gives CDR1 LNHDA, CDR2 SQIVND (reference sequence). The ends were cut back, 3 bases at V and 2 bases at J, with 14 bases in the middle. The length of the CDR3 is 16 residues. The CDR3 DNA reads TGTGCCAGTAGTATCTTGGAGCGGGTTGGCAATCAGCCCCAGCATTTT. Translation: CASSILERVGNQPQHF.

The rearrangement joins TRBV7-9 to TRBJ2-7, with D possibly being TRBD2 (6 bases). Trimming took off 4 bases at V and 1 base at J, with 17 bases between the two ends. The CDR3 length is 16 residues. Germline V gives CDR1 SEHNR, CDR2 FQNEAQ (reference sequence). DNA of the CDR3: TGTGCCAGCAGCTCAGCGGGCCCACGGCCTTCCTACGAGCAGTACTTC. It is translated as CASSSAGPRPSYEQYF. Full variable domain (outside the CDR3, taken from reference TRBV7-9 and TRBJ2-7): DTGVSQNPRHKITKRGQNVTFRCDPISEHNRLYWYRQTLGQGPEFLTYFQNEAQLEKSRLLSDRFSAERPKGSFSTLEIQRTEQGDSAMYLCASSSAGPRPSYEQYFGPGTRLTVT.

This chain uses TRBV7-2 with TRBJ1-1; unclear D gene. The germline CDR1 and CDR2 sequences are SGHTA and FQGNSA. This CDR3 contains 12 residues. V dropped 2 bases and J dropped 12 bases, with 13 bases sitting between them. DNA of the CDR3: TGTGCCAGCAGCTTAAGAGGGAGAGGGACTTTCTTT. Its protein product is CASSLRGRGTFF.

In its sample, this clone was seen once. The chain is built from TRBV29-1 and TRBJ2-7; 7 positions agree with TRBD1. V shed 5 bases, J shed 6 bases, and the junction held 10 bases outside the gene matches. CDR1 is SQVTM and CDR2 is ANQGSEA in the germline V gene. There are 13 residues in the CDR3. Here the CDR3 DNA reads TGCAGCGTTTCCATGACAGGGCCCAGCGAGCAGTACTTC. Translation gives CSVSMTGPSEQYF.

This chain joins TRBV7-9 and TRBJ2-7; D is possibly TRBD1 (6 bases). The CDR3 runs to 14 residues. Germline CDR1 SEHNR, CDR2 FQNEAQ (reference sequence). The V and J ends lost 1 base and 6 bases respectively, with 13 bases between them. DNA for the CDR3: TGTGCCAGCAGCTTAGGCACAGGGAAGGGCGAGCAGTACTTC. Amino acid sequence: CASSLGTGKGEQYF.

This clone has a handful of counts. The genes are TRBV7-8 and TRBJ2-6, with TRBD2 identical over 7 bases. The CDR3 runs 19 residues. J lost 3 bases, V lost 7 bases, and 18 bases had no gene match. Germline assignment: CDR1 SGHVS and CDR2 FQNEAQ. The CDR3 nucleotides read TGTGCCAGCAACCCTCTGGGGGGGGGATTGGTAGGTGGGGCCAACGTCCTGACTTTC. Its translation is CASNPLGGGLVGGANVLTF.